This TCR beta chain was identified during a study of cytomegalovirus exposure and HLA in healthy donors. The PCR used 60 Vbeta and 13 Jbeta primers. TCRdb's table, derived via immunoSEQ multiplex PCR, lists solely in-frame clones and lacks some. The sample shows 100,000 or so clones, around two thirds of them seen only once. After removal of 2 bases from V and 7 bases from J, the junction contained 7 bases not matched to a gene. The CDR3 has 14 amino acids. CDR1 MDHEN and CDR2 SYDVKM come from the germline V gene. The TCR was taken from a human donor in good health. The sequenced material came from PBMCs. The gene calls are TRBV28 and TRBJ1-2; 7 nucleotides match TRBD1. The chain's CDR3 is CASSLARGLSGYTF. The CDR3 DNA reads as TGTGCCAGCAGTTTAGCCAGGGGGTTGTCTGGCTACACCTTC.